These 10 T cell receptor beta chains share one sample of origin, sequenced in a study of shared clonotypes between healthy human individuals. Naive CD8 cells comprised CD45RO-negative, CCR7-positively selected cells, excluding terminally differentiated effector memory CD45RA+ cells. Generated by immunoSEQ multiplex PCR, the TCRdb table keeps only in-frame clones and is missing some. The sample records millions of clones, over 85% being singletons. What was sequenced was naive CD8+ T cells sorted from blood. The source is a man aged 18 to 30 in good health.

The chain links TRBV7-9 to TRBJ1-1; D may be TRBD1 (6 bases). V lost 5 bases, J lost 3 bases, and 19 bases lay in between. This CDR3 spans 16 amino acids. Germline assignment: CDR1 SEHNR and CDR2 FQNEAQ (reference sequence). The CDR3 region has the DNA TGTGCCAGCAGCCCTCCGGCAGGGGTTCTAGACACTGAAGCTTTCTTT. It specifies CASSPPAGVLDTEAFF. The full variable domain, completed using reference TRBV7-9 and TRBJ1-1, is DTGVSQNPRHKITKRGQNVTFRCDPISEHNRLYWYRQTLGQGPEFLTYFQNEAQLEKSRLLSDRFSAERPKGSFSTLEIQRTEQGDSAMYLCASSPPAGVLDTEAFFGQGTRLTVV.

The V and J genes are TRBV5-1 and TRBJ2-1; the match to TRBD2 covers 7 bases. The V and J ends lost 0 bases and 5 bases, in that order; junction bases with no gene match: 11. The CDR3 contains 17 residues. Per germline, CDR1 SGHRS and CDR2 YFSETQ. The CDR3 reads CASSLVGLSGENNEQFF. The CDR3 nucleotides read TGCGCCAGCAGCTTGGTGGGACTCAGCGGGGAGAACAATGAGCAGTTCTTC.

This clone was counted once. V and J are TRBV5-6 and TRBJ2-3; weak D call: TRBD2 (6 bases). Between the trimmed V and J ends, which lost 7 bases and 2 bases, there was a span of 8 bases. CDR3 length: 12 amino acids. Germline V lookup: CDR1 SGHDT, CDR2 YYEEEE. CDR3 in amino acids: CASGTFTDTQYF. CDR3 DNA: TGTGCCAGCGGGACTTTCACAGATACGCAGTATTTT.

V gene TRBV7-2 combines with J gene TRBJ2-7; D is uncertain. The V and J ends lost 7 bases and 1 base respectively, with 17 bases between them. This CDR3 has 15 residues. CDR1 SGHTA and CDR2 FQGNSA come from the germline V gene. The CDR3 protein is CASTLHSRSSYEQYF. CDR3 in DNA: TGTGCCAGCACCCTTCACTCGCGGTCATCCTACGAGCAGTACTTC.

V gene TRBV27 combines with J gene TRBJ2-5; D unclear. This CDR3 spans 15 amino acids. V lost 5 bases to trimming and J lost 9 bases, with 22 bases between them. The germline gives CDR1 MNHEY, CDR2 SMNVEV (reference sequence). The CDR3 bases are TGTGCCAGCAGTGCATTAGGCCCAGAGACCCGGGCCCAGTACTTC. It is translated as CASSALGPETRAQYF.

This clone was observed a handful of times. This chain links TRBV13 with TRBJ1-1; D possibly corresponds to TRBD1 (5 bases). Germline assignment: CDR1 PRHDT and CDR2 FYEKMQ (reference sequence). The V end lost 5 bases, the J end lost 0 bases, and 7 bases lay between the germline ends. This CDR3 is 13 amino acids long. DNA for the CDR3: TGTGCCAGCAGCGTGACAGTGAACACTGAAGCTTTCTTT. Residues: CASSVTVNTEAFF.

This chain links TRBV7-9 with TRBJ2-5; D is possibly TRBD2 (5 bases). Trimming removed 1 base at V and 5 bases at J, with 14 bases between. This CDR3 contains 15 residues. The germline V gene has CDR1 SEHNR and CDR2 FQNEAQ (reference sequence). CDR3 nucleotide sequence: TGTGCCAGCAGCTTAGATTTAGAGGGTTACGAGACCCAGTACTTC. As protein: CASSLDLEGYETQYF.

The chain joins TRBV18 to TRBJ1-4; maybe TRBD1 (6 bases). Deletions cut 2 bases from V and 6 bases from J, with 10 bases between. The germline V gene has CDR1 KGHSH and CDR2 LQKENI. This CDR3 contains 14 residues. Here the CDR3 reads CASSPLQGDEKLFF. The CDR3 DNA reads TGTGCCAGCTCACCATTACAGGGAGATGAAAAACTGTTTTTT.

The V call is TRBV27, the J call TRBJ2-3, with D perhaps TRBD1 or TRBD2 (7 bases each). CDR1 and CDR2 from the germline V gene are MNHEY and SMNVEV (reference sequence). V lost 8 bases and J lost 6, with 21 bases in between. The CDR3 covers 15 residues. The CDR3 DNA reads as TGTGCCAGCGGGGAGGGGCAGGGGGTTTCTGATACGCAGTATTTT. Its protein product is CASGEGQGVSDTQYF.

The V gene is TRBV5-1, the J gene TRBJ2-5; 12 bases fit TRBD2. Germline CDR1 reads SGHRS; CDR2 reads YFSETQ. The CDR3 consists of 16 residues. Trimming cost V 2 bases and J 2 bases; bases outside gene matches: 4. This chain's CDR3 is CASSFTSGGTQETQYF. The CDR3 DNA reads as TGCGCCAGCAGCTTTACTAGCGGGGGGACGCAAGAGACCCAGTACTTC.